This TCR beta chain was sequenced in a study of beta chain features in type 1 diabetes. Looking at the study overall: Over all samples combined, fewer than 140,000,000 sorted cells were examined. Study outcomes and limitations: All four CD4+ subsets from Type 1 diabetes patients carried moderately but significantly shorter TCRB CDR3s. Although PCR might favor shorter templates, it would do so equally in patients and controls.

Of the isolated RNA, all was reverse transcribed, and so the sequenced material was expressed TCRB transcripts. Some clones are missing from TCRdb's copy, which holds only in-frame ones; the method was immunoSEQ multiplex PCR. The table records about 160,000 clones, around 63% of them present only once. To note about this clone: The target antigen is unknown. The same CDR3 is also encoded by other DNA sequences in this sample.

The origin of this receptor is a man aged 25-45 years with type 1 diabetes. The sequenced sample consisted of naive CD4+ T cells from blood.

DNA for the CDR3: TGTGCCAGCAGCTTAGGGGCAGATACGCAGTATTTT. Translation gives CASSLGADTQYF. The V call is TRBV7-2, the J call TRBJ2-3; no definite D call. This CDR3 is built from 12 residues. With 1 base removed from V and 4 bases from J, the gap between germline ends came to 3 bases. Per the germline V gene, CDR1 is SGHTA and CDR2 is FQGNSA.